This T cell receptor beta chain was profiled in a study of regulatory T cells in long-lasting Graves disease. This sample's time point: newly diagnosed GD, antithyroid drugs for less than 3 months. Making the TCR library involved RNA that had been extracted from PBMCs. Combining iRepertoire HTBI primers with Arm-PCR of CDR3 regions, the authors built TCR beta libraries. TCRdb reanalysed the multiplex PCR reads using MiXCR and keeps one entry per CDR3 protein. The profile covers more than 400,000 distinct CDR3 sequences, with under 20% appearing a single time and about 12% taken by the ten largest. Germline loops: CDR1 MDHEN, CDR2 SYDVKM. CDR3 length equals 13 residues. The ends were cut back, 4 bases at V and 5 bases at J, with 10 bases in the middle. There are many counts of this clonotype. A further study also used this sample, focusing on T cells in Graves' hyperthyroidism and ophthalmopathy.

The TCR originated in a man aged 40-49 years with Graves disease. The sequences come from peripheral blood mononuclear cells (PBMCs), collected at new diagnosis, from a patient treated with antithyroid drugs. This chain uses TRBV28 with TRBJ2-3; no firm D call. The CDR3 nucleotides are TGTGCCAGCAGTTACCCCCACAGAGATACGCAGTATTTT. Translation: CASSYPHRDTQYF.